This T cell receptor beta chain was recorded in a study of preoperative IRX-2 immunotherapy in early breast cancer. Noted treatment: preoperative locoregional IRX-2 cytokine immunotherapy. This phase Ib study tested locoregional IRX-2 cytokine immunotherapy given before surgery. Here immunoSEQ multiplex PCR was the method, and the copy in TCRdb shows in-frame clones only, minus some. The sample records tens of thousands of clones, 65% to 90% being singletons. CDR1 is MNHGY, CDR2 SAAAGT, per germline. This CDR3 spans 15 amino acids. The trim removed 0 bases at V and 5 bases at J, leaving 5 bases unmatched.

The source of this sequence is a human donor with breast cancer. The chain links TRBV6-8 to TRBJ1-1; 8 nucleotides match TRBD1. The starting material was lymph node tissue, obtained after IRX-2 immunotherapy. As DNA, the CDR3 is TGTGCCAGCAGTTACTCGACAGGGACAGGAACTGAAGCTTTCTTT. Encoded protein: CASSYSTGTGTEAFF.